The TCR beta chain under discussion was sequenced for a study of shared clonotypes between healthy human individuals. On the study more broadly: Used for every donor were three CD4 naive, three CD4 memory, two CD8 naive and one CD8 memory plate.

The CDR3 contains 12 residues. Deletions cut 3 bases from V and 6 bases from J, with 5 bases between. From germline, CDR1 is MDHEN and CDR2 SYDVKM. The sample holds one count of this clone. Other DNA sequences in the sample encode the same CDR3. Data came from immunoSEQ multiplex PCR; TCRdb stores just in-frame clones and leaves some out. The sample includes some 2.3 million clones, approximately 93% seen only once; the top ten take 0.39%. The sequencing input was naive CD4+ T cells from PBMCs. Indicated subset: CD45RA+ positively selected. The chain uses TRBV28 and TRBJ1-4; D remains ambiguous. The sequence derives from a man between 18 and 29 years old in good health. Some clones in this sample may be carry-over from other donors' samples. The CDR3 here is CASSFRDEKLFF. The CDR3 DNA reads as TGTGCCAGCAGTTTTCGGGATGAAAAACTGTTTTTT. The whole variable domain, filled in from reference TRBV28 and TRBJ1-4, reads DVKVTQSSRYLVKRTGEKVFLECVQDMDHENMFWYRQDPGLGLRLIYFSYDVKMKEKGDIPEGYSVSREKKERFSLILESASTNQTSMYLCASSFRDEKLFFGSGTQLSVL.